A single sample is the source of the 24 T cell receptor beta chains below, sequenced in a study of blood T cell repertoires in COVID-19. Assay: immunoSEQ multiplex PCR; the TCRdb copy retains only in-frame clones and omits some. The sample records 65,000 to 90,000 clones, about 82% being singletons. Sequencing was done on a sample of peripheral blood. Receptors were obtained from a man aged 45-65 years with active COVID-19.

The V call is TRBV6-6, the J call TRBJ2-6; the match to TRBD1 covers 7 bases. This CDR3 is built from 14 residues. Germline loops: CDR1 MNHNY, CDR2 SVGAGI (reference sequence). J lost 4 bases, V lost 5 bases, and 2 bases had no gene match. CDR3 in amino acids: CASSARGGANVLTF. CDR3 sequence (DNA): TGTGCCAGCAGTGCCAGGGGGGGGGCCAACGTCCTGACTTTC.

In its sample, this clone was seen once. This chain connects TRBV5-5 to TRBJ2-1; 8 bases agree with TRBD2. Germline V CDR1 and CDR2: SGHKS, YYEKEE (reference sequence). V shed 9 bases, J shed 3 bases, and the junction held 2 bases outside the gene matches. This CDR3 has 12 residues. CDR3 loop: CANGTSYNEQFF. The CDR3 bases are TGTGCCAACGGGACTAGCTACAATGAGCAGTTCTTC.

This clone has only one observation. V and J are TRBV5-1 and TRBJ2-1, with 8 bases matching TRBD2. Trimming cost V 2 bases and J 6 bases; bases outside gene matches: 4. The CDR3 runs 14 residues. Germline V gene lookup returns CDR1 SGHRS and CDR2 YFSETQ. The CDR3 nucleotides are TGCGCCAGCAGCTTAGGGACTAGATCCAATGAGCAGTTCTTC. This encodes CASSLGTRSNEQFF.

The rearrangement links TRBV28 to TRBJ1-4; D is unresolved. The V gene's germline CDR1 is MDHEN and CDR2 SYDVKM. V was shortened by 7 bases and J by 7 bases, with 10 bases between the two germline ends. The CDR3 runs to 12 residues. The CDR3 spells CASMRGSEKLFF. CDR3 nucleotide sequence: TGTGCCAGCATGAGAGGGAGTGAAAAACTGTTTTTT. The whole variable domain, remainder taken from reference TRBV28 and TRBJ1-4, is DVKVTQSSRYLVKRTGEKVFLECVQDMDHENMFWYRQDPGLGLRLIYFSYDVKMKEKGDIPEGYSVSREKKERFSLILESASTNQTSMYLCASMRGSEKLFFGSGTQLSVL.

The V call is TRBV6-5, the J call TRBJ1-3, with 9 bases lining up with TRBD1. The CDR3 spans 16 residues. V was clipped by 0 bases and J by 7 bases; unmatched bases: 7. Germline loops: CDR1 MNHEY, CDR2 SVGAGI. DNA of the CDR3: TGTGCCAGCAGTTACTCGATTTACAGGGGGCCGAACACCATATATTTT. It yields the protein CASSYSIYRGPNTIYF.

This chain links TRBV24-1 with TRBJ2-6; the D gene is possibly TRBD1 (5 bases). V shed 5 bases and J shed 2 bases, with 9 bases lying between them. CDR1 and CDR2 from the germline V gene are KGHDR and SFDVKD. The length of the CDR3 is 15 residues. Written as DNA, the CDR3 is TGTGCCACCAGTGCCTCAGGGACTGGGGCCAACGTCCTGACTTTC. Protein product: CATSASGTGANVLTF.

The V and J genes are TRBV12-5 and TRBJ2-3; 11 bases map to TRBD2. Germline CDR1 LGHNT, CDR2 FRNRAP. The CDR3 spans 19 residues. J gave up 4 bases and V 2 bases, and 14 bases lay outside the gene matches. CDR3 in DNA: TGTGCTAGTGGTTTGTTACTGACTAGCGGGGAGGCCCAGGCAGATACGCAGTATTTT. Protein: CASGLLLTSGEAQADTQYF.

The chain joins TRBV9 to TRBJ2-2, with TRBD2 matching over 9 bases. The germline CDR1 and CDR2 sequences are SGDLS and YYNGEE. This CDR3 spans 16 amino acids. The J segment lost 8 bases and the V segment lost 0 bases, leaving 8 bases of the junction unmatched. The CDR3: CASSVEDSGRSGELFF. The CDR3, as DNA: TGTGCCAGCAGCGTAGAGGATAGCGGGAGATCAGGGGAGCTGTTTTTT.

The chain employs TRBV5-1 and TRBJ1-2; TRBD1 agrees at 7 bases. The germline CDR1 and CDR2 sequences are SGHRS and YFSETQ. V gave up 0 bases and J gave up 6 bases; unmatched junction bases: 8. This CDR3 is 15 amino acids long. CDR3 coding DNA: TGCGCCAGCAGCTTGGGACACGGGACAGAAAATGGCTACACCTTC. This sequence encodes CASSLGHGTENGYTF.

The table lists this clone with a few counts. V usage is TRBV28 and J usage is TRBJ1-1; 9 nucleotides align to TRBD1. The trim removed 5 bases at V and 1 base at J, leaving 5 bases unmatched. CDR1 and CDR2 from the germline V gene are MDHEN and SYDVKM. The CDR3 sequence is 15 residues long. Here the CDR3 DNA reads TGTGCCAGCAGTACGGACAGGGGAAAGAACACTGAAGCTTTCTTT. It is translated as CASSTDRGKNTEAFF.

CDR3: CASIPATGPAAEQYF. The CDR3 nucleotides are TGTGCCAGCATCCCGGCGACAGGGCCTGCCGCCGAGCAGTACTTC. This chain links TRBV28 with TRBJ2-7; 7 nucleotides agree with TRBD1. Germline-derived CDR1 and CDR2 are MDHEN and SYDVKM. There are 15 residues in the CDR3. The ends lost 7 bases at V and 6 bases at J; junction bases unmatched: 15.

This clone came up a few times. V and J are TRBV25-1 and TRBJ1-6; D gene ambiguous. The CDR3 covers 11 residues. Germline V gene lookup returns CDR1 MGHDK and CDR2 SYGVNS. V dropped 4 bases and J dropped 15 bases, with 10 bases sitting between them. CDR3 sequence: CASSGGVVLHF. DNA of the CDR3: TGTGCCAGCAGTGGAGGAGTTGTCCTCCACTTT.

The CDR3 DNA reads as TGTGCCAGCAGCTTAGACCTGGGCTCAGCGAGGGAGTTCTTC. It specifies CASSLDLGSAREFF. V and J are TRBV7-2 and TRBJ2-1; D might be TRBD2 (5 bases). V was clipped by 1 base and J by 14 bases, with 18 bases between them. Germline-derived CDR1 and CDR2 are SGHTA and FQGNSA. The CDR3 length is 14 residues.

This chain joins TRBV5-1 and TRBJ1-6; the match to TRBD1 covers 11 bases. Germline CDR1 and CDR2: SGHRS and YFSETQ. This CDR3 comprises 14 residues. V lost 4 bases, J lost 11 bases, and 5 bases stayed unmatched. The CDR3: CASSPGDRGAPLHF. CDR3 coding DNA: TGCGCCAGCAGCCCCGGGGACAGGGGGGCACCCCTCCACTTT. Full variable domain (rest looked up from reference TRBV5-1 and TRBJ1-6): KAGVTQTPRYLIKTRGQQVTLSCSPISGHRSVSWYQQTPGQGLQFLFEYFSETQRNKGNFPGRFSGRQFSNSRSEMNVSTLELGDSALYLCASSPGDRGAPLHFGNGTRLTVT.

This clone was observed many times. This chain uses TRBV24-1 with TRBJ2-1, with D maybe TRBD2 (6 bases). The length of the CDR3 is 15 residues. V lost 2 bases and J lost 10, with 17 bases in between. The germline V gene has CDR1 KGHDR and CDR2 SFDVKD. The CDR3 DNA sequence: TGTGCCACCAGTGATTGGATCGCTTCCGCGGGGGAGCAGTTCTTC. This sequence encodes CATSDWIASAGEQFF.

V gene TRBV7-9 combines with J gene TRBJ2-6, with 7 positions matching TRBD2. Germline CDR1 is SEHNR and CDR2 is FQNEAQ (reference sequence). This CDR3 comprises 19 residues. Germline trimming cut 4 bases from V and 0 bases from J; bases unmatched to any gene: 12. The chain's CDR3 is CASSSQMLAVSSGANVLTF. As DNA, the CDR3 is TGTGCCAGCAGCTCCCAAATGCTAGCGGTAAGCTCTGGGGCCAACGTCCTGACTTTC.

Here the CDR3 reads CASSPGQGDYGYTF. CDR3 DNA: TGTGCCAGCAGCCCCGGACAGGGCGACTATGGCTACACCTTC. V usage is TRBV9 and J usage is TRBJ1-2; 8 bases fit TRBD1. The V gene's germline CDR1 is SGDLS and CDR2 YYNGEE. J gave up 3 bases and V 4 bases, and 5 bases lay outside the gene matches. This CDR3 region has 14 residues.

The V call is TRBV3-1 (or the pseudogene TRBV3-2), the J call TRBJ1-5; 9 bases fit TRBD1. Germline values: CDR1 LGHDT, CDR2 YNNKEL (reference sequence). Trimming removed 5 bases from V and 3 bases from J; junction bases left unmatched: 8. The CDR3 covers 16 residues. In nucleotides, the CDR3 is TGTGCCAGCAGCAGCGGGACAGGGTTTCTCAATCAGCCCCAGCATTTT. It specifies CASSSGTGFLNQPQHF.

V is TRBV2 and J is TRBJ2-6; a weak D match, TRBD1 (6 bases). There are 15 residues in the CDR3. Germline V gene lookup returns CDR1 SNHLY and CDR2 FYNNEI. The V gene lost 6 bases and the J gene lost 1 base, with 10 bases spanning the gap. This CDR3 is CASRLQGSGANVLTF. CDR3 in DNA: TGTGCCAGCAGGCTACAGGGTTCTGGGGCCAACGTCCTGACTTTC.

This chain joins TRBV5-1 and TRBJ1-1, with D possibly being TRBD1 (5 bases). Germline CDR1 SGHRS, CDR2 YFSETQ. Trimming pared 5 bases from V and 4 bases from J, leaving 12 bases between. This CDR3 spans 13 amino acids. The CDR3 DNA reads as TGCGCCAGCAGATCTACAGGCAGCACTGAAGCTTTCTTT. Its protein product is CASRSTGSTEAFF.

The chain employs TRBV2 and TRBJ1-5, with D tentatively TRBD1 (5 bases). This CDR3 is 16 amino acids long. CDR1 and CDR2 from the germline V gene are SNHLY and FYNNEI. Trimming pared 6 bases from V and 0 bases from J, leaving 15 bases between. CDR3 amino acids: CASSLSGRDSNQPQHF. The DNA of the CDR3 is TGTGCCAGCAGCCTATCGGGGCGGGATAGCAATCAGCCCCAGCATTTT.

V gene TRBV28 combines with J gene TRBJ2-2, with TRBD1 matching over 9 bases. Losses at the gene ends were 7 bases for V and 4 bases for J; bases not matched to a gene: 4. This CDR3 is 14 amino acids long. Germline CDR1 MDHEN, CDR2 SYDVKM. The CDR3 region has the DNA TGTGCCAGCACCACGACAGGGGGCACCGGGGAGCTGTTTTTT. Residues: CASTTTGGTGELFF. Combining the CDR3 with reference TRBV28 and TRBJ2-2 gives the whole variable domain DVKVTQSSRYLVKRTGEKVFLECVQDMDHENMFWYRQDPGLGLRLIYFSYDVKMKEKGDIPEGYSVSREKKERFSLILESASTNQTSMYLCASTTTGGTGELFFGEGSRLTVL.

This chain links TRBV6-7 with TRBJ2-3; D call uncertain. TRBV6-7 is annotated as an ORF whose role is uncertain. CDR3 length: 14 residues. V was shortened by 11 bases and J by 0 bases, with 15 bases between the two germline ends. The CDR3 region has the DNA TGTGCCCCCGAGAGTGAGTTAAGCACAGATACGCAGTATTTT. Protein: CAPESELSTDTQYF.

The chain joins TRBV28 to TRBJ1-2; 7 nucleotides align to TRBD1. This CDR3 is built from 14 residues. The J segment lost 6 bases and the V segment lost 6 bases, leaving 10 bases of the junction unmatched. Looked up from germline, CDR1 is MDHEN and CDR2 is SYDVKM. CDR3 sequence (DNA): TGTGCCAGCAGCAGATACAGGGGCGGAAATGGCTACACCTTC. Its protein is CASSRYRGGNGYTF.